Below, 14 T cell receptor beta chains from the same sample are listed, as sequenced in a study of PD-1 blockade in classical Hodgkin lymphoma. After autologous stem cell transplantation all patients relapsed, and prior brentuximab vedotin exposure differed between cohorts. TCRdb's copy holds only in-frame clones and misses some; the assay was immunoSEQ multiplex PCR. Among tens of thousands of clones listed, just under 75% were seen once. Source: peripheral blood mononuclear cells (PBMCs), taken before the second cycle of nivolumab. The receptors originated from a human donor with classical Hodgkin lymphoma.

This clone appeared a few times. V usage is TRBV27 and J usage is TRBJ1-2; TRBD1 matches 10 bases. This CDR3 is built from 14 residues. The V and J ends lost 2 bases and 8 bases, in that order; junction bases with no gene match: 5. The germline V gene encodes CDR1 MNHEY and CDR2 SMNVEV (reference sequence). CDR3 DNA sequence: TGTGCCAGCAGTTTAGGTGTGACAGGGGGCGGCTACACCTTC. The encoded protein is CASSLGVTGGGYTF.

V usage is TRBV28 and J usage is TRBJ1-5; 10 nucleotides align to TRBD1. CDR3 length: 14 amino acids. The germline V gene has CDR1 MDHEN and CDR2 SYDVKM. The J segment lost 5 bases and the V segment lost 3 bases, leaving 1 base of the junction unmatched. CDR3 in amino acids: CASSFGTGDQPQHF. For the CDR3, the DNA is TGTGCCAGCAGTTTCGGGACAGGGGATCAGCCCCAGCATTTT.

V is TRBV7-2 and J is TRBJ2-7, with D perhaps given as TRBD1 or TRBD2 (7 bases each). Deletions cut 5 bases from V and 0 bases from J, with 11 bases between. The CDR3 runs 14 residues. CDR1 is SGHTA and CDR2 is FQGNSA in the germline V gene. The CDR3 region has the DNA TGTGCCAGCAGCCCAGGGGGGGGCTCCTACGAGCAGTACTTC. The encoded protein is CASSPGGGSYEQYF.

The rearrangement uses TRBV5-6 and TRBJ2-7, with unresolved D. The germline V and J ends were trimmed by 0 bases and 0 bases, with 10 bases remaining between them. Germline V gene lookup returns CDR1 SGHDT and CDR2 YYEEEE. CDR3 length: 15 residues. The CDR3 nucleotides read TGTGCCAGCAGCTTGGGGGTTAGGAGCTCCTACGAGCAGTACTTC. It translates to CASSLGVRSSYEQYF.

Written as DNA, the CDR3 is TGTGCCTGGAGTGAGCAAGCTCACCAAGAGACCCAGTACTTC. Translating it yields CAWSEQAHQETQYF. V is TRBV30 and J is TRBJ2-5, with no clear D. The CDR3 extends over 14 amino acids. Trimming left V 1 base short and J 0 bases short, with 9 bases between. Germline CDR1 GTSNPN, CDR2 SVGIG (reference sequence).

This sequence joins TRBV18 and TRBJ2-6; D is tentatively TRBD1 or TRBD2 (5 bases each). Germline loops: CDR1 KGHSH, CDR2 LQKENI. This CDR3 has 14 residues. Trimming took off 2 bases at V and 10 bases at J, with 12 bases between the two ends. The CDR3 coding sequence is TGTGCCAGCTCACCAAGGGACGCGCGTAACGTCCTGACTTTC. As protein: CASSPRDARNVLTF.

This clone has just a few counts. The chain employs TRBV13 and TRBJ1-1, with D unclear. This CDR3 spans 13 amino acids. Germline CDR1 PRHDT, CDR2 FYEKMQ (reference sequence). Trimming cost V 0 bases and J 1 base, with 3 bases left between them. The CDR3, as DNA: TGTGCCAGCAGCTTAGGGGGGAACACTGAAGCTTTCTTT. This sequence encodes CASSLGGNTEAFF.

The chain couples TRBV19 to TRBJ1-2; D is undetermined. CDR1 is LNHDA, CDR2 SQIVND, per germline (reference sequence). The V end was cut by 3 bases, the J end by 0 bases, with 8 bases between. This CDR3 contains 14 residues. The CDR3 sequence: CASSIPQPNYGYTF. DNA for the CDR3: TGTGCCAGTAGTATCCCGCAGCCTAACTATGGCTACACCTTC. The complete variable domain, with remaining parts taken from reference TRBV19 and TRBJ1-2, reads DGGITQSPKYLFRKEGQNVTLSCEQNLNHDAMYWYRQDPGQGLRLIYYSQIVNDFQKGDIAEGYSVSREKKESFPLTVTSAQKNPTAFYLCASSIPQPNYGYTFGSGTRLTVV.

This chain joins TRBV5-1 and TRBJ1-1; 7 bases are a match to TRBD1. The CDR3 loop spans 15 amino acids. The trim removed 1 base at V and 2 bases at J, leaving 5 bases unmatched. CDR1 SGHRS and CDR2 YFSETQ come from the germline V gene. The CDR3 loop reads CASSLTTGANTEAFF. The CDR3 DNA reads TGCGCCAGCAGCTTGACTACAGGGGCAAACACTGAAGCTTTCTTT.

Here the CDR3 reads CASSYVGETYEQYF. The CDR3 DNA follows: TGTGCCAGCAGTTACGTCGGCGAAACCTACGAGCAGTACTTC. The chain uses TRBV6-5 and TRBJ2-7; D is ambiguous. CDR3 length: 14 amino acids. V was shortened by 2 bases and J by 2 bases, with 10 bases between the two germline ends. From germline, CDR1 is MNHEY and CDR2 SVGAGI.

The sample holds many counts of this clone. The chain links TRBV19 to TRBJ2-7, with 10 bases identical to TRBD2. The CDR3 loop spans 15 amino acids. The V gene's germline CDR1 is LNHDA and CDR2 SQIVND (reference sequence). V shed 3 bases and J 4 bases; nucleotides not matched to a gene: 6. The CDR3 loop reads CASSMTSGLIYEQYF. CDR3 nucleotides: TGTGCCAGTAGTATGACTAGCGGGCTTATTTACGAGCAGTACTTC.

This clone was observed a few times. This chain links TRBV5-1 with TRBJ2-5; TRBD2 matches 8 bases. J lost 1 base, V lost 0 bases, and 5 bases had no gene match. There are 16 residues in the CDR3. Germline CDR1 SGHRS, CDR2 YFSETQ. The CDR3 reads CASSLVVTSVQETQYF. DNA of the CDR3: TGCGCCAGCAGCTTGGTTGTGACTAGCGTCCAAGAGACCCAGTACTTC.

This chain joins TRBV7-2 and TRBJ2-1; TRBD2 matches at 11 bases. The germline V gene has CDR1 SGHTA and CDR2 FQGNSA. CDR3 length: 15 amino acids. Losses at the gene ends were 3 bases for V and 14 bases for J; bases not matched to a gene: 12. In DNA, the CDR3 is TGTGCCAGCAGCTTTGGGACTAGCGGCCCTACACTCGAGTTCTTC. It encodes CASSFGTSGPTLEFF.

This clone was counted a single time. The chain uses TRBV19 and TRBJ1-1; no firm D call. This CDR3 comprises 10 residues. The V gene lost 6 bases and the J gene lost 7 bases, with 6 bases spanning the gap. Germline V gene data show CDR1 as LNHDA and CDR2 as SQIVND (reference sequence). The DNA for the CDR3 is TGTGCCAGTAGCGCCGGTGAAGCTTTCTTT. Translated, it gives CASSAGEAFF.